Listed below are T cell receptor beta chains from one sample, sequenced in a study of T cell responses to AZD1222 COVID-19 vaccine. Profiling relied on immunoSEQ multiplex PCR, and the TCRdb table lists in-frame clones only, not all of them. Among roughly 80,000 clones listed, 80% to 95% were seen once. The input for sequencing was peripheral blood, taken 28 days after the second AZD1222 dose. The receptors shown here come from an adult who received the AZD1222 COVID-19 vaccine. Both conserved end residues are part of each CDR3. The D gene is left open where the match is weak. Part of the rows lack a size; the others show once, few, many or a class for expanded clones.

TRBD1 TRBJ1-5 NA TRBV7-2 CASSPGTGYQPQHF TGTGCCAGCAGCCCCGGGACAGGGTATCAGCCCCAGCATTTT
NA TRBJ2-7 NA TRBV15 CATREQYF TGTGCCACCCGCGAGCAGTACTTC
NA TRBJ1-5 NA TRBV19 CASSHQGSNQPQHF TGTGCCAGTAGCCACCAGGGCTCGAATCAGCCCCAGCATTTT
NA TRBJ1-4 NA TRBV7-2 CASSRGGVLGTNEKLFF TGTGCCAGCAGTCGTGGGGGGGTTTTAGGAACTAATGAAAAACTGTTTTTT
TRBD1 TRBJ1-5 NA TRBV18 CASSPRDRGDQHF TGTGCCAGCTCACCCCGGGACAGGGGGGACCAGCATTTT
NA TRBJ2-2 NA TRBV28 CASSSYTGELFF TGTGCCAGCAGTTCATACACCGGGGAGCTGTTTTTT
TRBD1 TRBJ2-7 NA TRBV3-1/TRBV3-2 CASSLIGQGVGDEQYF TGTGCCAGCAGCCTAATCGGACAGGGGGTCGGGGACGAGCAGTACTTC
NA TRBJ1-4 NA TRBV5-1 CASSLGLAQATNEKLFF TGCGCCAGCAGCTTGGGGCTTGCACAGGCTACTAATGAAAAACTGTTTTTT
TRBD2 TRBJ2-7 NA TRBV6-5 CASSSSGRYEQYF TGTGCCAGCAGTAGTAGCGGGAGGTACGAGCAGTACTTC
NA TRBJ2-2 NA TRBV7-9 CASSLSGYTGELFF TGTGCCAGCAGCTTAAGCGGATACACCGGGGAGCTGTTTTTT
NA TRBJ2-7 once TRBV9 CASSVSRNPGAEQYF TGTGCCAGCAGCGTCTCTAGGAATCCCGGGGCCGAGCAGTACTTC
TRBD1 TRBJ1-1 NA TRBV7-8 CASSIQQGSNTEAFF TGTGCCAGCAGCATTCAACAGGGGTCGAACACTGAAGCTTTCTTT
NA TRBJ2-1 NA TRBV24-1 CATSAGPPNEQFF TGTGCCACCAGTGCTGGCCCACCTAATGAGCAGTTCTTC